This record covers a single T cell receptor beta chain. Study processing details: Counts of nucleated cells, estimated from reference gene primer amplification, were obtained. The protocol was immunoSEQ multiplex PCR, while the TCRdb copy is restricted to in-frame clones and leaves out a portion. That table is the source of V, J and clone size, and D and trimming were worked out from the DNA. The sample lists about 80,000 clones; over 75% were seen once. These data originate in a study of blood T cell repertoires in COVID-19. Study-wide context: Samples came from the United States, Italy and Spain, spanning acute and convalescent COVID-19. From T cells, B-cell-depleted T cells, or PBMCs came the material, which was cDNA or gDNA.

Germline-derived CDR1 and CDR2 are LNHNV and YYDKDF (reference sequence). The CDR3 is 16 residues long. V lost 0 bases and J lost 0, with 6 bases in between. The rearrangement uses TRBV15 and TRBJ2-6, with unresolved D. Material: peripheral blood. This clonotype was sampled from a human donor in a cohort sampled during active COVID-19. CDR3 protein: CATSRDRYSGANVLTF. The DNA for the CDR3 is TGTGCCACCAGCAGAGATCGGTACTCTGGGGCCAACGTCCTGACTTTC.